This is a list of T cell receptor beta chains from one sample in a study of T cells after yellow fever vaccination. TCRdb itself ran the 5' RACE reads through MiXCR, one entry per CDR3 protein. The table shows 100,000 to 150,000 distinct CDR3 sequences, with around 7.4% occurring only once. The sample in question was CD4+ T cells sorted from PBMCs, obtained 9 to 10 days after the first yellow fever vaccination. These receptors came from a man in his late teens or twenties who received the YFV17D yellow fever vaccine. Both conserved end residues are part of each CDR3. Each record gives: J gene, clone size, D gene, V gene, CDR3 protein, CDR3 DNA. D genes are given only for firm matches. Clone size is given for some rows only: seen once, a few or many times, or a class if the clone is expanded.

>TRBJ2-1|many|-|TRBV5-1
CASSLATTSSYNEQFF
TGCGCCAGCAGCTTGGCCACGACTAGCTCCTACAATGAGCAGTTCTTC
>TRBJ2-1|many|-|TRBV29-1
CSVVENNEQFF
TGCAGCGTTGTGGAGAACAATGAGCAGTTCTTC
>TRBJ1-5|many|-|TRBV27
CASSTVGVGQPQHF
TGTGCCAGCAGTACTGTAGGGGTAGGGCAGCCCCAGCATTTT
>TRBJ1-6|many|-|TRBV4-3
CASSQDVERGSPLHF
TGCGCCAGCAGCCAAGATGTGGAGCGGGGATCACCCCTCCACTTT
>TRBJ2-1|many|-|TRBV7-6
CASSHPSGGQFF
TGTGCCAGCAGTCATCCCTCGGGTGGGCAGTTCTTC
>TRBJ1-1|many|-|TRBV2
CATTGEIGTEAFF
TGTGCCACCACGGGGGAGATTGGCACTGAAGCTTTCTTT
>TRBJ1-5|many|TRBD1|TRBV20-1
CSARRDRDQPQHF
TGCAGTGCTCGCCGGGACAGGGATCAGCCCCAGCATTTT
>TRBJ1-6|many|-|TRBV20-1
CSASNSPLHF
TGCAGTGCTAGTAATTCACCCCTCCACTTT
>TRBJ1-1|many|TRBD1|TRBV5-1
CASSWGQGGTEAFF
TGCGCCAGCAGCTGGGGACAGGGGGGCACTGAAGCTTTCTTT
>TRBJ1-3|-|-|TRBV12-3/TRBV12-4
CASSLLGNGNTIYF
TGTGCCAGCAGTTTATTGGGCAATGGAAACACCATATATTTT
>TRBJ2-5|many|TRBD1|TRBV5-1
CASRISGTVLQETQYF
TGCGCCAGCAGAATCTCCGGGACAGTGCTCCAAGAGACCCAGTACTTC
>TRBJ1-4|many|-|TRBV3-1
CASSHLSGEKLFF
TGTGCCAGCAGCCACTTATCGGGTGAAAAACTGTTTTTT
>TRBJ1-2|many|-|TRBV6-5
CASSYSGTRGYTF
TGTGCCAGCAGTTACTCAGGGACGCGTGGCTACACCTTC
>TRBJ1-2|-|TRBD1|TRBV5-1
CASSLGTGAYGYTF
TGCGCCAGCAGCTTGGGGACAGGGGCCTATGGCTACACCTTC
>TRBJ1-4|many|TRBD1|TRBV7-9
CAIGGQANFNEKLFF
TGTGCCATCGGGGGACAGGCGAATTTTAATGAAAAACTGTTTTTT
>TRBJ2-7|many|-|TRBV7-2
CASSRIGVSYEQYF
TGTGCCAGCAGCCGAATCGGGGTATCCTACGAGCAGTACTTC
>TRBJ1-2|many|-|TRBV7-2
CASSLDRSYYGYTF
TGTGCCAGCAGCTTAGACAGGTCGTACTATGGCTACACCTTC
>TRBJ2-7|many|TRBD1|TRBV3-1
CASSQRQGSSYEQYF
TGTGCCAGCAGCCAAAGACAGGGTTCCTCCTACGAGCAGTACTTC
>TRBJ2-7|few|-|TRBV19
CASSILVTSYEQYF
TGTGCCAGTAGTATATTGGTTACGTCCTACGAGCAGTACTTC
>TRBJ2-1|many|-|TRBV5-1
CASSSGGIPYNEQFF
TGCGCCAGCAGCTCCGGGGGAATCCCCTACAATGAGCAGTTCTTC
>TRBJ2-3|few|-|TRBV5-1
CASSLVGAQGPLTDTQYF
TGCGCCAGCAGCTTAGTCGGGGCGCAGGGACCCTTAACAGATACGCAGTATTTT
>TRBJ2-1|many|TRBD2|TRBV5-1
CASSLDAGGAYNEQFF
TGCGCCAGCAGCTTGGATGCCGGGGGGGCCTACAATGAGCAGTTCTTC
>TRBJ1-1|many|-|TRBV7-2
CASSLEQSTEAFF
TGTGCCAGCAGCTTAGAACAGTCTACTGAAGCTTTCTTT
>TRBJ1-6|-|TRBD1|TRBV4-3
CASSQKGQDNSPLHF
TGCGCCAGCAGCCAAAAGGGACAGGATAATTCACCCCTCCACTTT
>TRBJ2-5|many|-|TRBV7-2
CASSLVLRGQETQYF
TGTGCCAGCAGCTTAGTTTTACGGGGGCAAGAGACCCAGTACTTC
>TRBJ1-2|many|-|TRBV11-2
CASSPPTGPYTF
TGTGCCAGCAGCCCCCCGACAGGTCCGTACACCTTC
>TRBJ2-6|few|-|TRBV20-1
CSAKTVGSSGANVLTF
TGCAGTGCCAAAACAGTCGGATCCTCTGGGGCCAACGTCCTGACTTTC
>TRBJ1-5|many|-|TRBV5-1
CASSTGTDNQPQHF
TGCGCCAGCAGCACCGGGACGGACAATCAGCCCCAGCATTTT
>TRBJ1-4|many|TRBD1|TRBV7-9
CASSLGQTYEKLFF
TGTGCCAGCAGCTTGGGACAGACTTATGAAAAACTGTTTTTT
>TRBJ1-2|many|-|TRBV4-3
CASSQDLEGESVGYTF
TGCGCCAGCAGCCAAGACCTGGAGGGGGAGAGTGTTGGCTACACCTTC
>TRBJ2-1|many|TRBD2|TRBV5-6
CASRGRGGGANEQFF
TGTGCCAGCAGGGGCCGCGGCGGGGGGGCGAATGAGCAGTTCTTC
>TRBJ1-2|many|TRBD1|TRBV12-3/TRBV12-4
CASTQRQGAGYGYTF
TGTGCCAGCACCCAAAGACAGGGGGCAGGCTATGGCTACACCTTC
>TRBJ1-5|many|-|TRBV7-6
CASSPNGNQPQHF
TGTGCCAGCAGCCCTAATGGCAATCAGCCCCAGCATTTT
>TRBJ2-3|many|-|TRBV6-5
CASSYKRGADTQYF
TGTGCCAGCAGTTACAAGAGGGGAGCGGATACGCAGTATTTT
>TRBJ1-2|many|TRBD1|TRBV7-9
CASSLATGGYGYTF
TGTGCCAGCAGCTTAGCTACAGGGGGCTATGGCTACACCTTC
>TRBJ1-5|many|TRBD1|TRBV5-4
CASSMTGENQPQHF
TGTGCCAGCAGCATGACAGGGGAGAATCAGCCCCAGCATTTT
>TRBJ2-4|many|TRBD2|TRBV6-2/TRBV6-3
CASSYRFRGDIQYF
TGTGCCAGCAGTTACCGCTTTCGGGGGGACATTCAGTACTTC
>TRBJ2-1|few|-|TRBV6-5
CASSYSIKGLNEQFF
TGTGCCAGCAGTTACTCGATAAAGGGGCTAAATGAGCAGTTCTTC
>TRBJ2-3|many|-|TRBV7-2
CASSQRTGVDTQYF
TGTGCCAGCAGCCAACGGACTGGGGTAGATACGCAGTATTTT
>TRBJ2-3|many|TRBD2|TRBV20-1
CSARLAGPRDTQYF
TGCAGTGCTAGACTAGCGGGGCCACGGGATACGCAGTATTTT
>TRBJ1-1|many|-|TRBV7-8
CASSYTGGSLNTEAFF
TGTGCCAGCAGCTATACCGGCGGCAGCTTGAACACTGAAGCTTTCTTT
>TRBJ1-1|many|-|TRBV10-3
CAISGTGNTEAFF
TGTGCCATCAGTGGTACAGGGAACACTGAAGCTTTCTTT
>TRBJ1-5|many|-|TRBV20-1
CSARGAGVLNQPQHF
TGCAGTGCTAGAGGAGCGGGGGTGCTCAATCAGCCCCAGCATTTT
>TRBJ2-1|many|TRBD1|TRBV19
CASLQGGSSYNEQFF
TGTGCCAGCCTACAGGGGGGAAGCTCCTACAATGAGCAGTTCTTC
>TRBJ1-5|many|-|TRBV5-8
CASSRGANQPQHF
TGTGCCAGCAGTCGGGGGGCTAATCAGCCCCAGCATTTT
>TRBJ2-5|many|-|TRBV5-1
CASSTSDRQETQYF
TGCGCCAGCAGCACCTCGGACAGACAAGAGACCCAGTACTTC
>TRBJ2-2|few|TRBD2|TRBV7-2
CASSLIGGGETTGELFF
TGTGCCAGCAGCTTAATTGGGGGGGGGGAAACCACCGGGGAGCTGTTTTTT
>TRBJ2-1|many|-|TRBV20-1
CSAGGPGEQFF
TGCAGTGCGGGGGGGCCGGGTGAGCAGTTCTTC
>TRBJ2-5|many|TRBD1|TRBV4-2
CASSPQTGEQETQYF
TGTGCCAGCAGCCCCCAAACAGGGGAGCAAGAGACCCAGTACTTC
>TRBJ1-1|few|TRBD1|TRBV9
CASSVQGGTEAFF
TGTGCCAGCAGCGTTCAGGGGGGCACTGAAGCTTTCTTT
>TRBJ2-1|many|TRBD1|TRBV29-1
CSVGVDRGYNEQFF
TGCAGCGTGGGGGTCGACAGGGGCTACAATGAGCAGTTCTTC
>TRBJ2-2|many|-|TRBV20-1
CSAHRRGRRGTGELFF
TGCAGTGCCCACAGGAGGGGAAGACGGGGCACCGGGGAGCTGTTTTTT
>TRBJ1-1|many|TRBD1|TRBV6-5
CASRRRQGASQPVTEAFF
TGTGCCAGCAGACGACGACAGGGGGCAAGCCAACCAGTCACTGAAGCTTTCTTT
>TRBJ2-1|many|TRBD2|TRBV5-1
CASSPGELAGGAPSYNEQFF
TGCGCCAGCAGCCCAGGTGAACTAGCGGGGGGGGCCCCCTCATACAATGAGCAGTTCTTC
>TRBJ1-5|few|-|TRBV5-1
CASSLAGADGQPQHF
TGCGCCAGCAGCTTGGCGGGCGCGGACGGTCAGCCCCAGCATTTT
>TRBJ1-5|many|-|TRBV19
CASSPRGGGNQPQHF
TGTGCCAGTAGTCCCCGCGGGGGAGGCAATCAGCCCCAGCATTTT
>TRBJ2-1|many|-|TRBV18
CASSAISSLNNEQFF
TGTGCCAGCTCTGCTATATCGTCTCTAAACAATGAGCAGTTCTTC
>TRBJ1-2|many|TRBD1|TRBV20-1
CSATGTGAYGYTF
TGCAGTGCTACGGGGACAGGGGCCTATGGCTACACCTTC
>TRBJ1-1|few|TRBD1|TRBV12-3/TRBV12-4
CASNNRGWGTEAFF
TGTGCCAGCAACAACAGGGGGTGGGGCACTGAAGCTTTCTTT
>TRBJ2-1|many|-|TRBV4-3
CASSQDSRGLQQFF
TGCGCCAGCAGCCAAGATTCGAGGGGCCTACAGCAGTTCTTC